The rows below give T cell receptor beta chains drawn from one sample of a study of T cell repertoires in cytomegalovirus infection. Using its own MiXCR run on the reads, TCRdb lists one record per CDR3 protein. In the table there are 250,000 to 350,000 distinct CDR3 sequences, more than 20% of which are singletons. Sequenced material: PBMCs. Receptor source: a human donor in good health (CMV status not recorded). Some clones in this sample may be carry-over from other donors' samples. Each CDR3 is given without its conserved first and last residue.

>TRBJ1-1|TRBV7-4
ASSFPSGVSTEAF
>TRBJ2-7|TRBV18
ASSAGTGGFYEQY
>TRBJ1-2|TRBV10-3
AISEVTGAVGYT
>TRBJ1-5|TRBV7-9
ASSLFRDGRSQPQH
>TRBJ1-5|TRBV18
ASSPGPSPNQPQH
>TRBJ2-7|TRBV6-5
ASSYHDEQY
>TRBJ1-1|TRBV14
ASSQDGGVFLNTEAF
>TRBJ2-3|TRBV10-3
AIRLANTDTQY
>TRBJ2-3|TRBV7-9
ASSTHTEVDTQY
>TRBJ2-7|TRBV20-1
SARDPTGGGYEQY
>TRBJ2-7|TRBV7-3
ASSLMVGPSYEQY
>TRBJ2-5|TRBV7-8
ASSQRQGPSNTQY
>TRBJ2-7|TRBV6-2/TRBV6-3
ASKISPPSSYEQY
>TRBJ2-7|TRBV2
ASSAPPGQNYEQY
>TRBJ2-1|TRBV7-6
ASSLASGGAGEQF
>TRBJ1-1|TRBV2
ASSRQVKGTEAF
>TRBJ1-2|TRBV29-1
SVGDKANYGYT
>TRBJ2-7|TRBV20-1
SASRLTLTSGKMQY
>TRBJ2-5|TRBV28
ASIFSGEHQETQY
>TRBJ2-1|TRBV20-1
SARMNNEQF
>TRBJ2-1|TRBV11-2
ASSTSGGSEQF
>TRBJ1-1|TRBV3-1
ASSPDPDRRNTEAF
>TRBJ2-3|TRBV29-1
SGGDRGRDTDTQY
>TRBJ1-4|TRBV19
ASRRGTGYEKLF
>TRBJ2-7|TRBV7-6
ASSTGFPSYEQY
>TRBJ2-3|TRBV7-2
ASSLNFWDTQY
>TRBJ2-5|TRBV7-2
ATETQY
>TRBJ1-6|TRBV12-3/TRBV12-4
ASSLRGPPH
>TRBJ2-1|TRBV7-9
ASSSPGGQAYNEQF
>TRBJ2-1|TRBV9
ASSVSGQGASEQF
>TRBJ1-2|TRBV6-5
ASTESSTGYGYT
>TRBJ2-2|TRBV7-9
ASSLIGRTGELF
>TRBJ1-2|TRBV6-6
ASSSRTVVYGYT
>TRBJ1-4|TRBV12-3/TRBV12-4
ASSLALGGVVDEKLF
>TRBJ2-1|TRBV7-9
ASSLAVNEQF
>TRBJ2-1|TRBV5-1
ASSSRVRSYNEQF
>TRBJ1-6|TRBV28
ASSFGPGNSPLH
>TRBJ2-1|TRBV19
ASSIGTRHHNEQF
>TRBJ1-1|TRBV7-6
ASSLAGGLGEAF
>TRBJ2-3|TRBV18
ASSSSRDTQY
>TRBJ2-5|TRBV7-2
ASSLVFQETQY
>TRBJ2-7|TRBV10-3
AISATDYEQY
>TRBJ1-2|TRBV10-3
ATQLNYGYT
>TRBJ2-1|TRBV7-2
ASSLRGLAGGGYNEQF